Listed below are T cell receptor beta chains from one sample, sequenced in a study of cytotoxic CD8 clonotypes in ibrutinib-treated CLL. Generated by immunoSEQ multiplex PCR, the TCRdb table keeps only in-frame clones and is missing some. The data contain about 49,000 clones, approximately 50% of them singletons. The sequencing used PBMCs, collected after 12 months of ibrutinib treatment. All receptors come from a human donor with chronic lymphocytic leukemia. Each CDR3 is given with its conserved first and last residue. The D gene is left open where the match is weak. Not every row has a clone size; where given, it reads once, few, many or a size class.

cdr3_nt: TGTGCCAGCAGCCCCCAAACTAGGACTGAAGCTTTCTTT; cdr3_aa: CASSPQTRTEAFF; d_call: -; j_call: TRBJ1-1; v_call: TRBV4-2; clone_size: -; cdr3_length: 13
cdr3_nt: TGTGCCAGCAGCTCTCTTGGACTAGCGGGGGGATCTGTCTACGAGCAGTACTTC; cdr3_aa: CASSSLGLAGGSVYEQYF; d_call: TRBD2; j_call: TRBJ2-7; v_call: TRBV7-9; clone_size: -; cdr3_length: 18
cdr3_nt: TGTGCCAGCAACCGGGCCCAGGGCTTCGGGGAGCTGTTTTTT; cdr3_aa: CASNRAQGFGELFF; d_call: -; j_call: TRBJ2-2; v_call: TRBV9; clone_size: -; cdr3_length: 14
cdr3_nt: TGTGCCACCAGCAGCCCCGGGACAAACTATGGCTACACCTTC; cdr3_aa: CATSSPGTNYGYTF; d_call: -; j_call: TRBJ1-2; v_call: TRBV15; clone_size: many; cdr3_length: 14
cdr3_nt: TGTGCCTGGAGAGCCAGCGGGTACCACACGGAGCAGTTCTTC; cdr3_aa: CAWRASGYHTEQFF; d_call: -; j_call: TRBJ2-1; v_call: TRBV30; clone_size: once; cdr3_length: 14
cdr3_nt: TGTGCCAGCAGTGAAAGGACAGGGAGAGGGGAGCAGTTCTTC; cdr3_aa: CASSERTGRGEQFF; d_call: TRBD1; j_call: TRBJ2-1; v_call: TRBV6-4; clone_size: few; cdr3_length: 14
cdr3_nt: TGTGCCAGTAGTATGGCGTCGTACAATGAGCAGTTCTTC; cdr3_aa: CASSMASYNEQFF; d_call: -; j_call: TRBJ2-1; v_call: TRBV19; clone_size: -; cdr3_length: 13
cdr3_nt: TGCGCCAGCAGCTTGGACAGCCACGGGAACGAGCAGTACTTC; cdr3_aa: CASSLDSHGNEQYF; d_call: -; j_call: TRBJ2-7; v_call: TRBV5-1; clone_size: many; cdr3_length: 14
cdr3_nt: TGTGCCAGCAGTTTAAACAGGGGGAACTATGGCTACACCTTC; cdr3_aa: CASSLNRGNYGYTF; d_call: TRBD1; j_call: TRBJ1-2; v_call: TRBV28; clone_size: -; cdr3_length: 14
cdr3_nt: TGCAGCGTTGAAGCGCAGACAGGGCGGGAGACCCAGTACTTC; cdr3_aa: CSVEAQTGRETQYF; d_call: TRBD1; j_call: TRBJ2-5; v_call: TRBV29-1; clone_size: -; cdr3_length: 14
cdr3_nt: TGTGCCAGCAGCACGGACAGGGGGGGAGAGACCCAGTACTTC; cdr3_aa: CASSTDRGGETQYF; d_call: TRBD1; j_call: TRBJ2-5; v_call: TRBV11-2; clone_size: -; cdr3_length: 14
cdr3_nt: TGTGCCAGCAGCCAAGTAAAGGGTTCTGGAAACACCATATATTTT; cdr3_aa: CASSQVKGSGNTIYF; d_call: -; j_call: TRBJ1-3; v_call: TRBV14; clone_size: -; cdr3_length: 15
cdr3_nt: TGTGCCAGCAGCCAAGATTCAAGCACAGATACGCAGTATTTT; cdr3_aa: CASSQDSSTDTQYF; d_call: -; j_call: TRBJ2-3; v_call: TRBV4-2; clone_size: -; cdr3_length: 14
cdr3_nt: TGTGCCAGCAACAAGCGGGAGGGAAAAAATGAGCAGTTCTTC; cdr3_aa: CASNKREGKNEQFF; d_call: TRBD2; j_call: TRBJ2-1; v_call: TRBV2; clone_size: -; cdr3_length: 14
cdr3_nt: TGTGCTAGTGCAATAGGGGGGTCTTGGAACGAGCAGTACTTC; cdr3_aa: CASAIGGSWNEQYF; d_call: -; j_call: TRBJ2-7; v_call: TRBV12-5; clone_size: few; cdr3_length: 14
cdr3_nt: TGCAGTGCCAAGGGTTACAATGAGCAGTTCTTC; cdr3_aa: CSAKGYNEQFF; d_call: -; j_call: TRBJ2-1; v_call: TRBV20-1; clone_size: -; cdr3_length: 11
cdr3_nt: TGTGCCAGCAGTCACCTACAGGGATCTAGCACAGATACGCAGTATTTT; cdr3_aa: CASSHLQGSSTDTQYF; d_call: -; j_call: TRBJ2-3; v_call: TRBV27; clone_size: once; cdr3_length: 16
cdr3_nt: TGTGCCAGCAGTGAAGCGTCCCAGCCCCAGCATTTT; cdr3_aa: CASSEASQPQHF; d_call: -; j_call: TRBJ1-5; v_call: TRBV6-1; clone_size: -; cdr3_length: 12
cdr3_nt: TGCGCCAGCAGCTTGGAAACGGGGGCGTCCACCTACGAGCAGTACTTC; cdr3_aa: CASSLETGASTYEQYF; d_call: -; j_call: TRBJ2-7; v_call: TRBV5-1; clone_size: -; cdr3_length: 16
cdr3_nt: TGTGCCAGCAGCCAGGGACAGGGAATAGCTTTCTTT; cdr3_aa: CASSQGQGIAFF; d_call: TRBD1; j_call: TRBJ1-1; v_call: TRBV5-4; clone_size: -; cdr3_length: 12
cdr3_nt: TGTGCCAGCAGTCTGACAGGGGTTACGGTCTACGAGCAGTACTTC; cdr3_aa: CASSLTGVTVYEQYF; d_call: TRBD1; j_call: TRBJ2-7; v_call: TRBV27; clone_size: -; cdr3_length: 15
cdr3_nt: TGTGCCAGCTCCAATCGGGGGGGGAGTAATGAAAAACTGTTTTTT; cdr3_aa: CASSNRGGSNEKLFF; d_call: -; j_call: TRBJ1-4; v_call: TRBV11-2; clone_size: -; cdr3_length: 15
cdr3_nt: TGTGCCAGCAGTTTACGCGGACAGGGCAATCAGCCCCAGCATTTT; cdr3_aa: CASSLRGQGNQPQHF; d_call: TRBD1; j_call: TRBJ1-5; v_call: TRBV28; clone_size: few; cdr3_length: 15
cdr3_nt: TGTGCCAGCACTCTACCTAGTCCTGGAAACACCATATATTTT; cdr3_aa: CASTLPSPGNTIYF; d_call: -; j_call: TRBJ1-3; v_call: TRBV28; clone_size: few; cdr3_length: 14
cdr3_nt: TGCGCCAGCAGCTTGGGGGCCGTAGGATCCGGGGAGCTGTTTTTT; cdr3_aa: CASSLGAVGSGELFF; d_call: -; j_call: TRBJ2-2; v_call: TRBV5-1; clone_size: -; cdr3_length: 15
cdr3_nt: TGCGCCAGCTCAACGGGATCACACTCCTACGAGCAGTACTTC; cdr3_aa: CASSTGSHSYEQYF; d_call: -; j_call: TRBJ2-7; v_call: TRBV5-1; clone_size: -; cdr3_length: 14
cdr3_nt: TGTGCCTGGAGTGTGGTCCGGGGACAGAGCACAGATACGCAGTATTTT; cdr3_aa: CAWSVVRGQSTDTQYF; d_call: TRBD1; j_call: TRBJ2-3; v_call: TRBV30; clone_size: few; cdr3_length: 16
cdr3_nt: TGCAGCGTTGGGACAGGGGGATCCACTGAAGCTTTCTTT; cdr3_aa: CSVGTGGSTEAFF; d_call: TRBD1; j_call: TRBJ1-1; v_call: TRBV29-1; clone_size: -; cdr3_length: 13
cdr3_nt: TGTGCCAGCAGCTTATCAGGGGGCAAAACTGAAGCTTTCTTT; cdr3_aa: CASSLSGGKTEAFF; d_call: TRBD1; j_call: TRBJ1-1; v_call: TRBV7-9; clone_size: -; cdr3_length: 14
cdr3_nt: TGTGCCAGCAGCGACCTACAGGGGTCAGATAATTCACCCCTCCACTTT; cdr3_aa: CASSDLQGSDNSPLHF; d_call: TRBD1; j_call: TRBJ1-6; v_call: TRBV9; clone_size: few; cdr3_length: 16
cdr3_nt: TGCGCCAGCAGCCAGGTAGGCCGGGGGGACAATGAGCAGTTCTTC; cdr3_aa: CASSQVGRGDNEQFF; d_call: TRBD2; j_call: TRBJ2-1; v_call: TRBV4-1; clone_size: -; cdr3_length: 15
cdr3_nt: TGCGCCAGCAGCTTGGGGACCCCCTTTTTGGACGAGCAGTACTTC; cdr3_aa: CASSLGTPFLDEQYF; d_call: -; j_call: TRBJ2-7; v_call: TRBV5-1; clone_size: -; cdr3_length: 15
cdr3_nt: TGTGCCAGCAGCTTCCCTCCCCCTACAGGGCCGAGCTATGGCTACACCTTC; cdr3_aa: CASSFPPPTGPSYGYTF; d_call: -; j_call: TRBJ1-2; v_call: TRBV5-6; clone_size: few; cdr3_length: 17
cdr3_nt: TGCGCCAGCAGCTTGGGGGTCGCGGGAGGTCTCTACGAGCAGTACTTC; cdr3_aa: CASSLGVAGGLYEQYF; d_call: TRBD2; j_call: TRBJ2-7; v_call: TRBV5-1; clone_size: -; cdr3_length: 16
cdr3_nt: TGTGCCAGCAGCACGCAGGGTAATCAGCCCCAGCATTTT; cdr3_aa: CASSTQGNQPQHF; d_call: -; j_call: TRBJ1-5; v_call: TRBV11-2; clone_size: few; cdr3_length: 13
cdr3_nt: TGTGCCAGCGATCTAGGCGGGAACAATCAGCCCCAGCATTTT; cdr3_aa: CASDLGGNNQPQHF; d_call: -; j_call: TRBJ1-5; v_call: TRBV18; clone_size: few; cdr3_length: 14
cdr3_nt: TGCAGCGTTGGACAGTCTACTAACTATGGCTACACCTTC; cdr3_aa: CSVGQSTNYGYTF; d_call: -; j_call: TRBJ1-2; v_call: TRBV29-1; clone_size: few; cdr3_length: 13
cdr3_nt: TGTGCCAGCAGCGTAGTCGTTAGTAGCTCCTACAATGAGCAGTTCTTC; cdr3_aa: CASSVVVSSSYNEQFF; d_call: -; j_call: TRBJ2-1; v_call: TRBV9; clone_size: -; cdr3_length: 16
cdr3_nt: TGTGCCAGCAGCTCAGGTCCCCCAGGAGGGAGTCAGCCCCAGCATTTT; cdr3_aa: CASSSGPPGGSQPQHF; d_call: -; j_call: TRBJ1-5; v_call: TRBV7-2; clone_size: once; cdr3_length: 16
cdr3_nt: TGTGCCAGCAGACGAAGCGGGAGCTCCTACAATGAGCAGTTCTTC; cdr3_aa: CASRRSGSSYNEQFF; d_call: TRBD2; j_call: TRBJ2-1; v_call: TRBV27; clone_size: -; cdr3_length: 15
cdr3_nt: TGTGCCAGCAGCCCAGACACCTACTATGGCTACACCTTC; cdr3_aa: CASSPDTYYGYTF; d_call: -; j_call: TRBJ1-2; v_call: TRBV14; clone_size: -; cdr3_length: 13
cdr3_nt: TGTGCCAGCAGCGTACGTTTCCTAGCCGACAACACCGGGGAGCTGTTTTTT; cdr3_aa: CASSVRFLADNTGELFF; d_call: -; j_call: TRBJ2-2; v_call: TRBV7-2; clone_size: -; cdr3_length: 17
cdr3_nt: TGTGCCTGGAGTGTAAGAGCAGGGACGATCTCCTACGAGCAGTACTTC; cdr3_aa: CAWSVRAGTISYEQYF; d_call: -; j_call: TRBJ2-7; v_call: TRBV30; clone_size: -; cdr3_length: 16
cdr3_nt: TGTGCCAGCAGCCCCGGGGAGCGACAGGGGGTCGACGAGCAGTACTTC; cdr3_aa: CASSPGERQGVDEQYF; d_call: TRBD1; j_call: TRBJ2-7; v_call: TRBV7-8; clone_size: -; cdr3_length: 16
cdr3_nt: TGTGCTAGCAGCCGAAACGGACCGATGTACCAAGAGACCCAGTACTTC; cdr3_aa: CASSRNGPMYQETQYF; d_call: -; j_call: TRBJ2-5; v_call: TRBV7-7; clone_size: few; cdr3_length: 16
cdr3_nt: TGTGCCAGCAGCCCTTGGACATCTTACTACAATGAGCAGTTCTTC; cdr3_aa: CASSPWTSYYNEQFF; d_call: -; j_call: TRBJ2-1; v_call: TRBV9; clone_size: -; cdr3_length: 15
cdr3_nt: TGTGCCAGCAGTGTCTCCATTCAGGCTCCGGGAGGCTACACCTTC; cdr3_aa: CASSVSIQAPGGYTF; d_call: -; j_call: TRBJ1-2; v_call: TRBV6-1; clone_size: -; cdr3_length: 15
cdr3_nt: TGTGCCAGCAGCGAAGGTTACGAGCAGTACTTC; cdr3_aa: CASSEGYEQYF; d_call: -; j_call: TRBJ2-7; v_call: TRBV9; clone_size: -; cdr3_length: 11
cdr3_nt: TGTGCCCATGGAGTCTTGAGCCGAGGAAACTGGGATACGCAGTATTTT; cdr3_aa: CAHGVLSRGNWDTQYF; d_call: -; j_call: TRBJ2-3; v_call: TRBV7-9; clone_size: -; cdr3_length: 16
cdr3_nt: TGTGCCAGCAGTTTTGCAAGCTCGGGGACCCAGTACTTC; cdr3_aa: CASSFASSGTQYF; d_call: -; j_call: TRBJ2-5; v_call: TRBV28; clone_size: -; cdr3_length: 13
cdr3_nt: TGTGCCAGCAGCTTAGCGGACAGGGGTAATCAGCCCCAGCATTTT; cdr3_aa: CASSLADRGNQPQHF; d_call: TRBD1; j_call: TRBJ1-5; v_call: TRBV7-2; clone_size: few; cdr3_length: 15
cdr3_nt: TGTGCCAGCTCACCTGAAGAGACCCAGTACTTC; cdr3_aa: CASSPEETQYF; d_call: -; j_call: TRBJ2-5; v_call: TRBV18; clone_size: -; cdr3_length: 11
cdr3_nt: TGCGCCAGCAGTGAGTCGGAACAGGAGAACACCGGGGAGCTGTTTTTT; cdr3_aa: CASSESEQENTGELFF; d_call: -; j_call: TRBJ2-2; v_call: TRBV10-1; clone_size: -; cdr3_length: 16